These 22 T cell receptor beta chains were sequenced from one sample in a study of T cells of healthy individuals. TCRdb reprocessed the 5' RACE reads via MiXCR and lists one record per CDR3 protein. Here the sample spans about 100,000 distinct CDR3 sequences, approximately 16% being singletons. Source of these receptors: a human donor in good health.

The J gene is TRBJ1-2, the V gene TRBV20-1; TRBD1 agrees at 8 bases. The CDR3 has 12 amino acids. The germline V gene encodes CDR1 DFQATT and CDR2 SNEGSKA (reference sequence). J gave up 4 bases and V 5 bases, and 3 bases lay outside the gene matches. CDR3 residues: CSASGTGYGYTF. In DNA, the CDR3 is TGCAGTGCTTCAGGGACAGGCTATGGCTACACCTTC.

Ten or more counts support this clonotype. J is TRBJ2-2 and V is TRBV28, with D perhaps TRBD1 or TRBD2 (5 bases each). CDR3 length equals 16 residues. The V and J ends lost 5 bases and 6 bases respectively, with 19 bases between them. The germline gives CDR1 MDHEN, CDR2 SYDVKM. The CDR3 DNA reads TGTGCCAGCAGTGCCCTCGCCCGGGACCGTTCCGGGGAGCTGTTTTTT. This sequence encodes CASSALARDRSGELFF.

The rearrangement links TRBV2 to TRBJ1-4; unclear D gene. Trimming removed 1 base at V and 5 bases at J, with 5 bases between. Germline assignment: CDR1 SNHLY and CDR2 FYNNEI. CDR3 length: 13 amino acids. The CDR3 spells CASSEDGNEKLFF. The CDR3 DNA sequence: TGTGCCAGCAGTGAAGACGGGAATGAAAAACTGTTTTTT.

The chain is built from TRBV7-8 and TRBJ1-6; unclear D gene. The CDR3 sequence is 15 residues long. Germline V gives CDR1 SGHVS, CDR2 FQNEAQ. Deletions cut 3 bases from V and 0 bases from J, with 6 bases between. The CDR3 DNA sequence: TGTGCCAGCAGCTTGAGGAGCTCCTATAATTCACCCCTCCACTTT. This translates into CASSLRSSYNSPLHF.

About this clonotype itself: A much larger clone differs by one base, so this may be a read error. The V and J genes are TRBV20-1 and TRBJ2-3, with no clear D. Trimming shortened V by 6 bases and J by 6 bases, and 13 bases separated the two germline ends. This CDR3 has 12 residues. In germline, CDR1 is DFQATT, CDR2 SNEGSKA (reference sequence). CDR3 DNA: TGCAGTGCAAAAGTGGCTGCGGATACGCAGTATTTT. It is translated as CSAKVAADTQYF.

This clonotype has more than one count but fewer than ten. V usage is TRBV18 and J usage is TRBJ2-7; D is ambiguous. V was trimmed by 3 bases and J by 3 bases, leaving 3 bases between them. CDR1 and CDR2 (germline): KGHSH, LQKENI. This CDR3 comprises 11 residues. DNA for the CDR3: TGTGCCAGCTCACCTGACTACGAGCAGTACTTC. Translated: CASSPDYEQYF.

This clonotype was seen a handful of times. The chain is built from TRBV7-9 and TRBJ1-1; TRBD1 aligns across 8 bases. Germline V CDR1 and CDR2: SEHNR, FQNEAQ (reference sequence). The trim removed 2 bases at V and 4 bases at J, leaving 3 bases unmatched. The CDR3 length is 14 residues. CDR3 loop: CASSLPGQGTEAFF. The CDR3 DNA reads TGTGCCAGCAGCTTACCTGGACAGGGCACTGAAGCTTTCTTT. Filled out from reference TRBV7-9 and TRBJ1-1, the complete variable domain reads DTGVSQNPRHKITKRGQNVTFRCDPISEHNRLYWYRQTLGQGPEFLTYFQNEAQLEKSRLLSDRFSAERPKGSFSTLEIQRTEQGDSAMYLCASSLPGQGTEAFFGQGTRLTVV.

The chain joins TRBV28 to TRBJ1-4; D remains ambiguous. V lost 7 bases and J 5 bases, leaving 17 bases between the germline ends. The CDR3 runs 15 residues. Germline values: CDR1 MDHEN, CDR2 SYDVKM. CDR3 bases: TGTGCCAGCACCCCCTCCGGGGTCTCGAATGAAAAACTGTTTTTT. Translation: CASTPSGVSNEKLFF.

CDR3 coding DNA: TGTGCCAGCAGCCCCACGGGAAGCAACAATGAGCAGTTCTTC. It yields the protein CASSPTGSNNEQFF. V is TRBV7-9 and J is TRBJ2-1, with D tentatively TRBD2 (5 bases). V lost 5 bases and J lost 5, with 13 bases in between. The CDR3 has 14 amino acids. Germline V gene sequence: CDR1 SEHNR, CDR2 FQNEAQ (reference sequence).

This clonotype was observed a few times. CDR3 coding DNA: TGTGCCAGCAGCCCTAGCGGGAGCCGGGATACGCAGTATTTT. Amino acids: CASSPSGSRDTQYF. V is TRBV7-2 and J is TRBJ2-3, with 10 bases identical to TRBD2. CDR3 length: 14 residues. The V gene's germline CDR1 is SGHTA and CDR2 FQGNSA. Trimming took 5 bases from V and 6 from J; bases not matched to a gene: 5.

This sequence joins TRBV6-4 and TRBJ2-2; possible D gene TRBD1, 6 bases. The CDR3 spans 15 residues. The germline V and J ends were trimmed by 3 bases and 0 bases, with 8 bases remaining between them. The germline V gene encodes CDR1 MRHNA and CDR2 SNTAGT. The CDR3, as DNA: TGTGCCAGCAGTGAGGGGGCGGCGAACACCGGGGAGCTGTTTTTT. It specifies CASSEGAANTGELFF.

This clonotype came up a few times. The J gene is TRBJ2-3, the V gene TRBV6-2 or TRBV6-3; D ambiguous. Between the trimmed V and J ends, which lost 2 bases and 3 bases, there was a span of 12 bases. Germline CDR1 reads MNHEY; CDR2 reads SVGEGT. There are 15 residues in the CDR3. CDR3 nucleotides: TGTGCCAGCAGTTACAGATCTGAGTATACAGATACGCAGTATTTT. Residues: CASSYRSEYTDTQYF.

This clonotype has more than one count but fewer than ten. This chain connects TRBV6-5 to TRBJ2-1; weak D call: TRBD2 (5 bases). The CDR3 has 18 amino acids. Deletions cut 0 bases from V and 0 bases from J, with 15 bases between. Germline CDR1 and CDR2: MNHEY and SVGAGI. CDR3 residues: CASSYSSRTFSSYNEQFF. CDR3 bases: TGTGCCAGCAGTTACTCCTCTCGGACTTTTAGCTCCTACAATGAGCAGTTCTTC.

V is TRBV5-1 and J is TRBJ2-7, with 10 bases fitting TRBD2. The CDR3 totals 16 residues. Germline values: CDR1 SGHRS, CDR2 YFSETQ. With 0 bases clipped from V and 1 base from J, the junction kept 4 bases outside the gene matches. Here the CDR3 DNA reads TGCGCCAGCAGCTTGGGATCTAGCGGGAGTTCCTACGAGCAGTACTTC. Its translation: CASSLGSSGSSYEQYF.

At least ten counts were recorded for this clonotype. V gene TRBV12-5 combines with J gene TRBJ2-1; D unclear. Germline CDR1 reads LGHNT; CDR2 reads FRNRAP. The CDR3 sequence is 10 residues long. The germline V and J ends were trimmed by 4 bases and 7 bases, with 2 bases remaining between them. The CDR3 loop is CASGSNEQFF. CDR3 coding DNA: TGTGCTAGTGGTTCTAATGAGCAGTTCTTC. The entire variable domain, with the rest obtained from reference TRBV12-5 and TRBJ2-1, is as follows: DARVTQTPRHKVTEMGQEVTMRCQPILGHNTVFWYRQTMMQGLELLAYFRNRAPLDDSGMPKDRFSAEMPDATLATLKIQPSEPRDSAVYFCASGSNEQFFGPGTRLTVL.

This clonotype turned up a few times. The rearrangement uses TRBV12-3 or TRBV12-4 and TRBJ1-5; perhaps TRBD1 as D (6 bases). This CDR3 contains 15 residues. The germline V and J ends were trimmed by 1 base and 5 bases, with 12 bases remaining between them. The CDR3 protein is CASSLGQGRYQPQHF. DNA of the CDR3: TGTGCCAGCAGTTTAGGGCAGGGGCGTTATCAGCCCCAGCATTTT.

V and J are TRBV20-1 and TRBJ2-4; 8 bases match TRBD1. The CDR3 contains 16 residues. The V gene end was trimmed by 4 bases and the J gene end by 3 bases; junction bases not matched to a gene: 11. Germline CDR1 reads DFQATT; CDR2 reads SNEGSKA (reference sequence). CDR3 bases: TGCAGTGCTACTATGCCACAGGGGGATGGCAAAAACATTCAGTACTTC. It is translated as CSATMPQGDGKNIQYF.

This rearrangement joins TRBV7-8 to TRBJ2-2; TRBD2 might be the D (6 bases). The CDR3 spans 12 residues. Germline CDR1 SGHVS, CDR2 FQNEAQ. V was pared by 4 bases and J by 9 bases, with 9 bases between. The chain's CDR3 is CASSSGVRELFF. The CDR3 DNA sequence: TGTGCCAGCAGCTCGGGGGTCCGGGAGCTGTTTTTT.

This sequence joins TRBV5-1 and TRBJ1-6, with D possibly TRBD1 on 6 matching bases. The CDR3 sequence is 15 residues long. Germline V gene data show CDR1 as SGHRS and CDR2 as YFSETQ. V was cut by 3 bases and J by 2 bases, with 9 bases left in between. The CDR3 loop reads CASSSGQPYNSPLHF. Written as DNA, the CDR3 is TGCGCCAGCAGCTCCGGACAGCCCTATAATTCACCCCTCCACTTT.

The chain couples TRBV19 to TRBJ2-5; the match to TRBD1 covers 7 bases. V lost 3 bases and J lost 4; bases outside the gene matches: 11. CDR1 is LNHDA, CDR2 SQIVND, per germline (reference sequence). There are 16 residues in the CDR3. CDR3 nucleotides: TGTGCCAGTAGTATTTCCTTGGGACAGCTAAGAGAGACCCAGTACTTC. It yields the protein CASSISLGQLRETQYF.

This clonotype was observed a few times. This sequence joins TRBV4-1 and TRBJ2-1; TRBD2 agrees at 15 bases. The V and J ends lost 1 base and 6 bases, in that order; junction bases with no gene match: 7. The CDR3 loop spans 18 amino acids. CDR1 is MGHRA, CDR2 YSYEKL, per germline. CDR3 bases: TGCGCCAGCAGCCAAGTAGATATGGGACTAGCGGGGGGCAATGAGCAGTTCTTC. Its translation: CASSQVDMGLAGGNEQFF.

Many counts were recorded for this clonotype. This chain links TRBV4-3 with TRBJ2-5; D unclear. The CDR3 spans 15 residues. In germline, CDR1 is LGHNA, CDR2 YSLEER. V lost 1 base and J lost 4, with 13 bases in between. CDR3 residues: CASSQAAWGRETQYF. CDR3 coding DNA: TGCGCCAGCAGCCAAGCTGCCTGGGGTAGAGAGACCCAGTACTTC.